Listed below are T cell receptor beta chains from one sample, sequenced in a study of T cells in Graves' hyperthyroidism and ophthalmopathy. TCRdb passed the multiplex PCR reads through MiXCR, listing each CDR3 protein once. This repertoire shows 500,000 to 700,000 distinct CDR3 sequences, roughly 17% found once; its top ten account for 18%. Sequences were obtained from blood. The receptors come from a woman aged 18-30 years with Graves' hyperthyroidism. The CDR3 runs from the conserved cysteine through the conserved F or W. The D gene is left open where the match is weak.

D: NA; V: TRBV18; CDR3: CASSPALNSYEQYF
D: NA; V: TRBV7-9; CDR3: CASSLSMNTEAFF
D: NA; V: TRBV7-4; CDR3: CASSLVRDSPLHF
D: NA; V: TRBV18; CDR3: CASSPGAALNEQFF
D: NA; V: TRBV15; CDR3: CATSRGGQEISPLHF
D: TRBD2; V: TRBV7-2; CDR3: CASSRTSGGAVVNNEQFF
D: TRBD1; V: TRBV20-1; CDR3: CSAQQGAHTDTQYF
D: NA; V: TRBV10-2; CDR3: CASRSGDEQYF
D: TRBD1; V: TRBV12-3/TRBV12-4; CDR3: CASSGQGSDEQFF
D: NA; V: TRBV7-9; CDR3: CASSSLQGSHNYEQYF
D: NA; V: TRBV7-9; CDR3: CASSPAKGGGVRDTQYF
D: NA; V: TRBV11-3; CDR3: CASSPGTLYNEQFF
D: TRBD2; V: TRBV7-2; CDR3: CASSLLEASGGAALYNEQFF
D: TRBD2; V: TRBV6-7; CDR3: CASSSSGGHYEQYF
D: NA; V: TRBV12-3/TRBV12-4; CDR3: CASRSSGKNTEAFF
D: NA; V: TRBV2; CDR3: CASSDTVDTDTQYF
D: NA; V: TRBV11-2; CDR3: CASSGLYGADTEAFF
D: TRBD2; V: TRBV7-9; CDR3: CASSQSGLAGGSYNEQFF
D: NA; V: TRBV5-5; CDR3: CASSEGRLYGYTF
D: TRBD1; V: TRBV7-6; CDR3: CASSDRTGVADTQYF
D: NA; V: TRBV20-1; CDR3: CSARDPEEWGRGETQYF
D: NA; V: TRBV28; CDR3: CASSPPWGWSYNEQFF
D: NA; V: TRBV6-1; CDR3: CASSNGPNTEAFF
D: NA; V: TRBV15; CDR3: CATSRDSGEGTGATYEQYF
D: TRBD2; V: TRBV7-2; CDR3: CASSLDRKRGGTQYF
D: NA; V: TRBV20-1; CDR3: CSARRNSNQPQHF
D: TRBD2; V: TRBV6-4; CDR3: CASSPSSGGVQETQYF
D: TRBD2; V: TRBV6-2/TRBV6-3; CDR3: CASSYFSLAGPFSYNEQFF
D: NA; V: TRBV28; CDR3: CASSPSRGRVGNTEAFF
D: NA; V: TRBV7-9; CDR3: CASLGGEGREAFF
D: NA; V: TRBV7-9; CDR3: CASSSREEPDTQYF
D: TRBD1; V: TRBV14; CDR3: CASSQGWGQGSSSGANVLTF
D: NA; V: TRBV12-3/TRBV12-4; CDR3: CASSRRGQETQYF
D: TRBD1; V: TRBV20-1; CDR3: CSAVDRVNTEAFF
D: NA; V: TRBV4-3; CDR3: CASSQVSTGNYGYTF
D: NA; V: TRBV19; CDR3: CASRWGSNYGYTF
D: TRBD1; V: TRBV15; CDR3: CATSIAGQGKNIQYF
D: NA; V: TRBV2; CDR3: CATSGWANTGELFF
D: TRBD1; V: TRBV7-2; CDR3: CATGGGGRETQYF
D: TRBD2; V: TRBV3-1; CDR3: CASSQEWTSGGDEQFF
D: NA; V: TRBV7-9; CDR3: CASRSNWAVGGANEKLFF
D: NA; V: TRBV6-2/TRBV6-3; CDR3: CASSKGRYTDTQYF
D: TRBD1; V: TRBV20-1; CDR3: CSAKREGARSNQPQHF
D: TRBD1; V: TRBV27; CDR3: CASTNLGQNITEAFF
D: NA; V: TRBV28; CDR3: CASSLRPATNYGYTF
D: NA; V: TRBV4-2; CDR3: CASSQSDLGMNTEAFF
D: NA; V: TRBV7-8; CDR3: CASSLDSRYSNQPQHF
D: NA; V: TRBV29-1; CDR3: CSVIGLEGYTF
D: NA; V: TRBV5-4; CDR3: CASSLHSSRDTQYF
D: NA; V: TRBV2; CDR3: CASSGDIEQYF
D: NA; V: TRBV2; CDR3: CASAGGSTDTQYF
D: NA; V: TRBV14; CDR3: CASSQDQVSDMNTEAFF
D: TRBD2; V: TRBV5-4; CDR3: CASSQRQRGEGDTQYF
D: NA; V: TRBV6-6; CDR3: CASSYRGSDTQYF
D: TRBD1; V: TRBV7-9; CDR3: CASSSWTGKAYEQYF
D: TRBD1; V: TRBV15; CDR3: CATSRFRDRGYEQYF
D: TRBD1; V: TRBV13; CDR3: CASSLGRSGTGLIQYF
D: NA; V: TRBV20-1; CDR3: CSASPRGLYGYTF